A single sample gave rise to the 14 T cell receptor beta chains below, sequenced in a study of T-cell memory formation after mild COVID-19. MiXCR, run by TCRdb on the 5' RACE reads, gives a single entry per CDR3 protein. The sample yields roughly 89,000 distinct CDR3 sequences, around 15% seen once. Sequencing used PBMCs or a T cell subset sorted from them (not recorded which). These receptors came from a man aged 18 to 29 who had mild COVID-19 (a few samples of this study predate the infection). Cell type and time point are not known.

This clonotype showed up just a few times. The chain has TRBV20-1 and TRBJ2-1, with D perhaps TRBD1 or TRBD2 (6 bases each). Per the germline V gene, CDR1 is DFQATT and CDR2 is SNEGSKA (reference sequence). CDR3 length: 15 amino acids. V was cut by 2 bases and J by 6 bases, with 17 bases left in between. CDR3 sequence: CSARRGADASNEQFF. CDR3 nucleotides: TGCAGTGCTAGAAGGGGGGCGGATGCCAGCAATGAGCAGTTCTTC.

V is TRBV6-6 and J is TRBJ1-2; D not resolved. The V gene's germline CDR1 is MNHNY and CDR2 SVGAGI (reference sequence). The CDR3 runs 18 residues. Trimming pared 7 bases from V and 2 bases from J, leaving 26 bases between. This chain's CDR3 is CASKGWRDPPGVNYGYTF. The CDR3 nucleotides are TGTGCCAGCAAGGGATGGAGAGACCCCCCTGGGGTGAACTATGGCTACACCTTC.

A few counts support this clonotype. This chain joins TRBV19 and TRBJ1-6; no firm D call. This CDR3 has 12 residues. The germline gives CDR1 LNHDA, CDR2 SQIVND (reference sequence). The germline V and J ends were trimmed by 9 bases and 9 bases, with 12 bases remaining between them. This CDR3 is CASKKRGSPLHF. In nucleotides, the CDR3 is TGTGCCAGCAAGAAGAGAGGTTCACCCCTCCACTTT. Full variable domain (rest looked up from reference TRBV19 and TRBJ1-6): DGGITQSPKYLFRKEGQNVTLSCEQNLNHDAMYWYRQDPGQGLRLIYYSQIVNDFQKGDIAEGYSVSREKKESFPLTVTSAQKNPTAFYLCASKKRGSPLHFGNGTRLTVT.

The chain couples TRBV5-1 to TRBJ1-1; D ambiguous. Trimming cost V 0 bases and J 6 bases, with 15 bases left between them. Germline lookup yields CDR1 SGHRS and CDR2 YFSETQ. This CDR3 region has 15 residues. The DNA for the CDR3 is TGCGCCAGCAGCTTGGCTGCCCTCGGTGGTCCTGAAGCTTTCTTT. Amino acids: CASSLAALGGPEAFF.

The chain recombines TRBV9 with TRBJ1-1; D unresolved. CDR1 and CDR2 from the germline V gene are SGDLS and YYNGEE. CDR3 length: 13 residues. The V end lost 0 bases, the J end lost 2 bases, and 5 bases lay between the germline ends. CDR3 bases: TGTGCCAGCAGCGTAGTACCTAACACTGAAGCTTTCTTT. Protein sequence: CASSVVPNTEAFF.

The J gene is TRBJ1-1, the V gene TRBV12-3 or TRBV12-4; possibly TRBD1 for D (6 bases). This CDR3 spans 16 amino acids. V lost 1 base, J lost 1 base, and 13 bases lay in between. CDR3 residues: CASSLVGAVGNTEAFF. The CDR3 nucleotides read TGTGCCAGCAGTTTAGTGGGGGCGGTTGGGAACACTGAAGCTTTCTTT.

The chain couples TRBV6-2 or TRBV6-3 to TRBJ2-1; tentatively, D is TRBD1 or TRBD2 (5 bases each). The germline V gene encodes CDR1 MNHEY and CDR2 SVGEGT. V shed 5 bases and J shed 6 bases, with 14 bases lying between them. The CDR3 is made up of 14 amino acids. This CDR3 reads CASSRSGTFNEQFF. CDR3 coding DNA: TGTGCCAGCAGTCGCTCCGGGACCTTCAATGAGCAGTTCTTC.

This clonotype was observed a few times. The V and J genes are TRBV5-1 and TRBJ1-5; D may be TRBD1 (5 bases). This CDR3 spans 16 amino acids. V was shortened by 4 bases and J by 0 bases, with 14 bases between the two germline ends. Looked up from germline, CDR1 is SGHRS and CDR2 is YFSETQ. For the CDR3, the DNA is TGCGCCAGCAGCGCTAGTCCCAGGGTTAGCAATCAGCCCCAGCATTTT. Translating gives CASSASPRVSNQPQHF. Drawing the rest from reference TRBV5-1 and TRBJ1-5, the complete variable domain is KAGVTQTPRYLIKTRGQQVTLSCSPISGHRSVSWYQQTPGQGLQFLFEYFSETQRNKGNFPGRFSGRQFSNSRSEMNVSTLELGDSALYLCASSASPRVSNQPQHFGDGTRLSIL.

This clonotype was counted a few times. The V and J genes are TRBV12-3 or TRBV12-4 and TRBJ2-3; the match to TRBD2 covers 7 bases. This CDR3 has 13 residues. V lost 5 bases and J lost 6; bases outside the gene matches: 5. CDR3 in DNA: TGTGCCAGCAGTATGACTAGCTTGGATACGCAGTATTTT. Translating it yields CASSMTSLDTQYF.

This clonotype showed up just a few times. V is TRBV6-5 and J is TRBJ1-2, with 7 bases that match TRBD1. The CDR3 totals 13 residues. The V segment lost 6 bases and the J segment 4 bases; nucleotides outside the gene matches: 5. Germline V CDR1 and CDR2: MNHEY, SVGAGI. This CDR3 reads CASRDRNRYGYTF. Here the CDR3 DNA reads TGTGCCAGCAGGGACAGGAATCGCTATGGCTACACCTTC.

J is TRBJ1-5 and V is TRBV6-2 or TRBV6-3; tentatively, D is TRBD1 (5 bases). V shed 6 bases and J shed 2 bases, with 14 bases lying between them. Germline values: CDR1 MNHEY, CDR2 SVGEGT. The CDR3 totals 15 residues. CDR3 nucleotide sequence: TGTGCCAGCAGCTGGGACGATGGGGGCAATCAGCCCCAGCATTTT. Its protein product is CASSWDDGGNQPQHF.

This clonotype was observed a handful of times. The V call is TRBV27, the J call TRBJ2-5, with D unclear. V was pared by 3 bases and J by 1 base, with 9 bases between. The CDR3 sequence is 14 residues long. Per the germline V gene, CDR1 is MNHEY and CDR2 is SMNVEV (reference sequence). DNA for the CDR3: TGTGCCAGCAGTTTCGGGCAGACCCAAGAGACCCAGTACTTC. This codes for CASSFGQTQETQYF.

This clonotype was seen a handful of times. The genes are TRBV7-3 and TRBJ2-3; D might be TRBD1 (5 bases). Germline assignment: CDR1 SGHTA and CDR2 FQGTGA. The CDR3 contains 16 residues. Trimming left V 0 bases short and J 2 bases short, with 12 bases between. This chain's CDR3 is CASSLTGQIPTDTQYF. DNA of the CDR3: TGTGCCAGCAGCTTAACGGGGCAGATCCCCACAGATACGCAGTATTTT.

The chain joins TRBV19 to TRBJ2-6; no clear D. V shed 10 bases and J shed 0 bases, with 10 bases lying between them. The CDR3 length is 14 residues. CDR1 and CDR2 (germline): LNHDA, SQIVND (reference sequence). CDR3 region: CATEMASGANVLTF. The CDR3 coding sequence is TGTGCCACTGAGATGGCCTCTGGGGCCAACGTCCTGACTTTC. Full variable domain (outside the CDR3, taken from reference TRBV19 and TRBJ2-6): DGGITQSPKYLFRKEGQNVTLSCEQNLNHDAMYWYRQDPGQGLRLIYYSQIVNDFQKGDIAEGYSVSREKKESFPLTVTSAQKNPTAFYLCATEMASGANVLTFGAGSRLTVL.